This TCR beta chain came from a study of blood T cell repertoires in COVID-19. Only in-frame clones appear in the TCRdb table, and some are missing; sequencing was by immunoSEQ multiplex PCR. The sample has around 190,000 clones; 65% to 90% are singletons. Germline V lookup: CDR1 MNHEY, CDR2 SMNVEV (reference sequence). The CDR3 has 18 amino acids. Trimming cost V 3 bases and J 4 bases, with 23 bases left between them. This receptor was taken from a human donor in a cohort sampled during active COVID-19. The V and J genes are TRBV27 and TRBJ2-3, with a weak D call TRBD2 (6 bases). Material for sequencing was peripheral blood. The DNA for the CDR3 is TGTGCCAGCAGTTTTCTCGGCTTGGAGGGTCGCGGTCCAGATACGCAGTATTTT. It is translated as CASSFLGLEGRGPDTQYF.